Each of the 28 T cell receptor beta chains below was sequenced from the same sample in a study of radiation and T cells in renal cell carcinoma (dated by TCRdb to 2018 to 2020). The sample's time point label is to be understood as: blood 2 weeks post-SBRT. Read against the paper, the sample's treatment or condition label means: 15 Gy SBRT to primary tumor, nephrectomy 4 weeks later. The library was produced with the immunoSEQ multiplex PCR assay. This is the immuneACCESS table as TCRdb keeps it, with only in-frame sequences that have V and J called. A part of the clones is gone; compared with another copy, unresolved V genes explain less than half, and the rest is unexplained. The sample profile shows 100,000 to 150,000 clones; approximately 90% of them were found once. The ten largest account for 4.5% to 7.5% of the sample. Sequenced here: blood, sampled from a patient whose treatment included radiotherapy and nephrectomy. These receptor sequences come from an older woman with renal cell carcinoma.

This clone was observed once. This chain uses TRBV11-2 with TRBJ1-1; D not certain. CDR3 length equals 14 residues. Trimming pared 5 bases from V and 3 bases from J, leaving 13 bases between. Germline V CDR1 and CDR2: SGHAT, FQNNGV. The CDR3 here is CASSADLGYTEAFF. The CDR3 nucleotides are TGTGCCAGCAGCGCGGACCTGGGGTACACTGAAGCTTTCTTT.

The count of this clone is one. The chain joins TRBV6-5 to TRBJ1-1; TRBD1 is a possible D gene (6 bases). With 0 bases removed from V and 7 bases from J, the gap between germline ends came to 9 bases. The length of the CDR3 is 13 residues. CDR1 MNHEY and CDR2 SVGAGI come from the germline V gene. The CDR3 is CASSYSWGREAFF. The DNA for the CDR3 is TGTGCCAGCAGTTACTCTTGGGGGCGTGAAGCTTTCTTT.

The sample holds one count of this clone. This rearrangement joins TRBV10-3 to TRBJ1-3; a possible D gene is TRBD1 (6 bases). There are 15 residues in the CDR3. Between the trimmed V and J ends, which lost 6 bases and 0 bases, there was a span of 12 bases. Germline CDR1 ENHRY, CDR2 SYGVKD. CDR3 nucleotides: TGTGCCATCAGGCCAGACAGGTTCTCTGGAAACACCATATATTTT. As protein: CAIRPDRFSGNTIYF.

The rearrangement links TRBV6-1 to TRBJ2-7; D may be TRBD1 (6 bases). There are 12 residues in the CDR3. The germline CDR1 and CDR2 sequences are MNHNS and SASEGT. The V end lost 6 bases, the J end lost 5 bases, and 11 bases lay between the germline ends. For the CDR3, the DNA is TGTGCCAGCAGGGAACAGGGTAACGAGCAGTACTTC. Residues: CASREQGNEQYF.

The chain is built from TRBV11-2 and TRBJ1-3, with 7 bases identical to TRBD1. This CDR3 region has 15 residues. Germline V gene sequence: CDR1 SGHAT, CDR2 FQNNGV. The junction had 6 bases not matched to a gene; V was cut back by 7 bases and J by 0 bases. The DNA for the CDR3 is TGTGCCAGCACGAGAGGACAGGCCTCTGGAAACACCATATATTTT. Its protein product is CASTRGQASGNTIYF.

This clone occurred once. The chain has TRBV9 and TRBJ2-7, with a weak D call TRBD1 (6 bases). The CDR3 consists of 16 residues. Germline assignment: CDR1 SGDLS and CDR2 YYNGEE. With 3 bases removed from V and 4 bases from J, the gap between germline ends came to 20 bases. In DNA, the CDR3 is TGTGCCAGCAGCGAGGGGGTAGACGCAGCCCTTTACGAGCAGTACTTC. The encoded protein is CASSEGVDAALYEQYF.

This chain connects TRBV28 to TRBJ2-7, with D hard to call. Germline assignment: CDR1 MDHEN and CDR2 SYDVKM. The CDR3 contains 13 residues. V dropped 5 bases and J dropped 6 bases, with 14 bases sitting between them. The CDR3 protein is CASSIPRVPEQYF. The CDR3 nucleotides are TGTGCCAGCAGTATACCCAGAGTTCCCGAGCAGTACTTC.

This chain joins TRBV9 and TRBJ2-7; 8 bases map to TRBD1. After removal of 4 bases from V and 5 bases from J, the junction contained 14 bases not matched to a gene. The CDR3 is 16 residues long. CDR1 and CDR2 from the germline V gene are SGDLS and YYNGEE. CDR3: CASSPGDRRIGNEQYF. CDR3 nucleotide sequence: TGTGCCAGCAGCCCTGGGGACAGGCGGATCGGGAACGAGCAGTACTTC.

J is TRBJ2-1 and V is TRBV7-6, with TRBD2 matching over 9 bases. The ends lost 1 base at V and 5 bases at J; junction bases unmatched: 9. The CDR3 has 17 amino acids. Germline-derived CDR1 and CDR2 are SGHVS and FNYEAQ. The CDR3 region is CASSLVGSAGGHNEQFF. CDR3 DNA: TGTGCCAGCAGCTTAGTCGGGTCGGCGGGGGGGCACAATGAGCAGTTCTTC.

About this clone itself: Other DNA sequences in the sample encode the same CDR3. The CDR3 sequence is CASSYRLAGGPEQYF. The CDR3 bases are TGTGCCAGCAGTTACCGACTAGCGGGGGGGCCCGAGCAGTACTTC. The chain couples TRBV6-6 to TRBJ2-7, with 14 bases that match TRBD2. The CDR3 has 15 amino acids. The V segment lost 2 bases and the J segment 6 bases; nucleotides outside the gene matches: 3. Per germline, CDR1 MNHNY and CDR2 SVGAGI (reference sequence).

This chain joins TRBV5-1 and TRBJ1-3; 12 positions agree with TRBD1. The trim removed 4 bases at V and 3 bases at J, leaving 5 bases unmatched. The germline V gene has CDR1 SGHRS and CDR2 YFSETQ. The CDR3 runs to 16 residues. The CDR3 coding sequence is TGCGCCAGCAGCGGGGGACAGGGGGCGAGTGGAAACACCATATATTTT. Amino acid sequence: CASSGGQGASGNTIYF.

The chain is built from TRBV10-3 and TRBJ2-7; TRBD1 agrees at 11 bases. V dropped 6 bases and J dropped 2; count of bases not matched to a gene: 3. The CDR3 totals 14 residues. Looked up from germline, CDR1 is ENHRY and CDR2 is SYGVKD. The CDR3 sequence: CAIRPGQGAYEQYF. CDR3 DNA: TGTGCCATCAGACCGGGACAGGGGGCCTACGAGCAGTACTTC.

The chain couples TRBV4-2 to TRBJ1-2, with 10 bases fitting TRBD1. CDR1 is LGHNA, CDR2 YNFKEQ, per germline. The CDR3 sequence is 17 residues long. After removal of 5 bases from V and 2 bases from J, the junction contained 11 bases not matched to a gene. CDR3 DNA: TGTGCCAGCAGCGCCCCGGGACAGGGGCCTCTCAACTATGGCTACACCTTC. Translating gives CASSAPGQGPLNYGYTF.

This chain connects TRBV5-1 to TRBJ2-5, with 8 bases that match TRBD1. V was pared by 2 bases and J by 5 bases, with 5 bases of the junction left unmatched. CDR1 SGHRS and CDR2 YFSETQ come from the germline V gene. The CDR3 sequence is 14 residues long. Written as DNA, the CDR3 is TGCGCCAGCAGCTTACGACAGGGGAAGGAGACCCAGTACTTC. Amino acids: CASSLRQGKETQYF.

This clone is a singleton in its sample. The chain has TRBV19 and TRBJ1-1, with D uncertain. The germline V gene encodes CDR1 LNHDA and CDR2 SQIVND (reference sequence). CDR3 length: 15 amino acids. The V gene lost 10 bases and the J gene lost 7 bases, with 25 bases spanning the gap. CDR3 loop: CATLKWGGIGNEAFF. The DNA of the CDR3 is TGTGCCACCCTAAAATGGGGAGGGATCGGGAATGAAGCTTTCTTT.

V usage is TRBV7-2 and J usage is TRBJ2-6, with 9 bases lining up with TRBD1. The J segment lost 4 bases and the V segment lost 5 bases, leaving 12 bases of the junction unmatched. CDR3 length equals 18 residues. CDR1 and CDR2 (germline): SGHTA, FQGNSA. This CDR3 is CASSKGIGTGTGANVLTF. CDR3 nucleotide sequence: TGTGCCAGCAGCAAAGGTATAGGGACAGGGACGGGGGCCAACGTCCTGACTTTC.

CDR3 in amino acids: CASSQGPGPAEQYF. The CDR3 DNA follows: TGCGCCAGCAGCCAAGGTCCGGGGCCGGCCGAGCAGTACTTC. V usage is TRBV4-3 and J usage is TRBJ2-7; either TRBD1 or TRBD2 may fit D (5 bases each). Germline CDR1 is LGHNA and CDR2 is YSLEER. V was cut by 1 base and J by 6 bases, with 13 bases left in between. The length of the CDR3 is 14 residues.

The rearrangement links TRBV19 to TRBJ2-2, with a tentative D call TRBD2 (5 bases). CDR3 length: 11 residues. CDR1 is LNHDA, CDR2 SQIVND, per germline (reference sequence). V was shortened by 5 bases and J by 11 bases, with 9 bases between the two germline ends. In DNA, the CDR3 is TGTGCCAGTAGTCCGGGGAGAGAGCTGTTTTTT. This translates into CASSPGRELFF.

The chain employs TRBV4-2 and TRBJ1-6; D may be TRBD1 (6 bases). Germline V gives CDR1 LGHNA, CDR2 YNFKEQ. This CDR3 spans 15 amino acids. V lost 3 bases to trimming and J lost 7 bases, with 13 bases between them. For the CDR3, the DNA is TGTGCCAGCAGCCAGATGGACAGAAAAAATTCACCCCTCCACTTT. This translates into CASSQMDRKNSPLHF.

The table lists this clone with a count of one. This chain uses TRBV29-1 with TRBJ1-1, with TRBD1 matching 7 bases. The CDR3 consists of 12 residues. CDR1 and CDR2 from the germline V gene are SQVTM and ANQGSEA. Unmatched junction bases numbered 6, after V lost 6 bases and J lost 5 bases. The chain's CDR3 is CSVRTGETEAFF. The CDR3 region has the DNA TGCAGCGTAAGGACAGGCGAGACTGAAGCTTTCTTT.

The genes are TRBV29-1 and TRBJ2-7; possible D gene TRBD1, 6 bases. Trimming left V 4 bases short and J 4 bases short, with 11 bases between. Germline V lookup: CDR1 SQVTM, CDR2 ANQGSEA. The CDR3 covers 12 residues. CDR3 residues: CSVVGGTYEQYF. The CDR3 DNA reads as TGCAGCGTTGTAGGGGGTACATACGAGCAGTACTTC.

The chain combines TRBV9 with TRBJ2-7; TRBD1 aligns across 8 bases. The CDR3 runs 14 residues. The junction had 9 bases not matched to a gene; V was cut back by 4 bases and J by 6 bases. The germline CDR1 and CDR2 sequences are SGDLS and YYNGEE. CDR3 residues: CASSWTGTTSEQYF. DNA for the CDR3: TGTGCCAGCAGCTGGACAGGGACAACCTCCGAGCAGTACTTC. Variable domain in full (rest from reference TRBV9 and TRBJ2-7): DSGVTQTPKHLITATGQRVTLRCSPRSGDLSVYWYQQSLDQGLQFLIQYYNGEERAKGNILERFSAQQFPDLHSELNLSSLELGDSALYFCASSWTGTTSEQYFGPGTRLTVT.

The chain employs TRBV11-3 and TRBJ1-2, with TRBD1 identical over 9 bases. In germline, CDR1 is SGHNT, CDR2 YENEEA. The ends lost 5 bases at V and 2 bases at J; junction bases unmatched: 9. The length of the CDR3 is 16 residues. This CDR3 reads CASSPGTGLENYGYTF. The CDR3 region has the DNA TGTGCCAGCAGCCCCGGGACAGGGTTAGAGAACTATGGCTACACCTTC.

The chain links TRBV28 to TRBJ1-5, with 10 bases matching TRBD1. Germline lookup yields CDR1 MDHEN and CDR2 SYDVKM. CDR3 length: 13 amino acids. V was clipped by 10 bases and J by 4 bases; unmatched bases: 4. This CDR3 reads CATSGQGNQPQHF. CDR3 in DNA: TGTGCCACCTCGGGACAGGGGAATCAGCCCCAGCATTTT.

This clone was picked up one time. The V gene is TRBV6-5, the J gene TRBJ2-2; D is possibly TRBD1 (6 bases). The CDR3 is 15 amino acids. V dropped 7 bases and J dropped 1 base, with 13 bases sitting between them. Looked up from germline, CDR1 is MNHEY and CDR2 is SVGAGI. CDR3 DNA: TGTGCCAGCATCGCCCGAGGGGGGAACACCGGGGAGCTGTTTTTT. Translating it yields CASIARGGNTGELFF.

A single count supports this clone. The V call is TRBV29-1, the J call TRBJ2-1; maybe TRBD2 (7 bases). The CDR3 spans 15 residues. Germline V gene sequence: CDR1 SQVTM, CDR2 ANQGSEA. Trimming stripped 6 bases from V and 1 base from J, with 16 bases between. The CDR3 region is CSVSKGGGSYNEQFF. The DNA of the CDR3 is TGCAGCGTATCGAAGGGGGGGGGATCCTACAATGAGCAGTTCTTC.

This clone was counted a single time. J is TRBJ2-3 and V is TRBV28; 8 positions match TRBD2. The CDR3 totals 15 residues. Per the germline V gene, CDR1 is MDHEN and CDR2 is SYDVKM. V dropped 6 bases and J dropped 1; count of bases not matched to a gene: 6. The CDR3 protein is CASRPGRGGTDTQYF. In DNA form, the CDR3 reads TGTGCCAGCAGGCCCGGGAGGGGGGGCACAGATACGCAGTATTTT.

In nucleotides, the CDR3 is TGTGCCTGGACCTGGGAATACAATTCACCCCTCCACTTT. It codes for CAWTWEYNSPLHF. The rearrangement joins TRBV30 to TRBJ1-6; D remains ambiguous. V lost 4 bases and J 7 bases, leaving 11 bases between the germline ends. The CDR3 is 13 residues long. Germline assignment: CDR1 GTSNPN and CDR2 SVGIG (reference sequence).